This TCR beta chain was captured by sequencing in a study of T cell responses to AZD1222 COVID-19 vaccine. Broader study findings: Only after the peak T cell response were repertoires sampled. Possibly, clonal diversity was underestimated; donors were largely white British and included more females. Of spike-specific TCRs, nearly half reportedly target regions left unmutated in variants.

The CDR3 has 10 residues. CDR1 and CDR2 from the germline V gene are SEHNR and FQNEAQ (reference sequence). V was trimmed by 9 bases and J by 1 base, leaving 3 bases between them. Worth noting for this clone: Its matching antigen is unknown.

Here immunoSEQ multiplex PCR was the method, and the copy in TCRdb shows in-frame clones only, minus some. Seen here are 100,000 or so clones, approximately 90% observed once, and the top ten hold 1% to 1.5%. The chain employs TRBV7-9 and TRBJ1-2, with D unresolved. Material: peripheral blood, obtained on day 0 of AZD1222 vaccination. This receptor was obtained from an adult in good health. In DNA form, the CDR3 reads TGTGCCAGTTTTAACTATGGCTACACCTTC. This translates into CASFNYGYTF.